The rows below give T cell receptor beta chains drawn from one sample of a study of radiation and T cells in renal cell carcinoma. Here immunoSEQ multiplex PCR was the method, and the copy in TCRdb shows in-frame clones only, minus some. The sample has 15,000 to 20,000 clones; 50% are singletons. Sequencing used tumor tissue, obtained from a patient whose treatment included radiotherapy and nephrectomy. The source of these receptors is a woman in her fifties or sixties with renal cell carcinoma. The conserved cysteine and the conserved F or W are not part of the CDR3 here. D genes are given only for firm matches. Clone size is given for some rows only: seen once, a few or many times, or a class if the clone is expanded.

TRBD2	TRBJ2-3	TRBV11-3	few	ASRNPGLAGTDTQY
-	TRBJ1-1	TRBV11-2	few	ASSFGGNTEAF
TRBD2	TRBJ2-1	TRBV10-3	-	ATSLAGGEGEQF
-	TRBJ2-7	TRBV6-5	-	ASSYSSQGPYEQY
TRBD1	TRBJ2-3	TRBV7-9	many	ASKTGGTDTQY
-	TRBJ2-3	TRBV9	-	ASSPWGLPTDTQY
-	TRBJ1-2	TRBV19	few	ASSIRHGYGYT
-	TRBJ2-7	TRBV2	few	ASRGPTYEQY
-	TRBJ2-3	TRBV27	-	ASSLGLQTDTQY
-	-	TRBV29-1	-	SVKTGPIVNYEQY
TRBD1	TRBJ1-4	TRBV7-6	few	ASSLGQGATNEKLF
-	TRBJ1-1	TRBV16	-	ASSPSQGFAEAF
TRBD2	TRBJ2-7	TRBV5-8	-	ASSSGLAGGYEQY
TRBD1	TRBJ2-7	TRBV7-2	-	ASSFDRGSYEQY
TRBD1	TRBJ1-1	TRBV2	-	ASSAGGSTEAF
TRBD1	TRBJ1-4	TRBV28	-	ASSLEGRQGNEKLF
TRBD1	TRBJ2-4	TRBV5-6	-	ASSLVLTGDGKNIQY
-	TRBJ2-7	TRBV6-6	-	ASSYNGRRTKQY
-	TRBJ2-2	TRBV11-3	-	ASSLEGELF
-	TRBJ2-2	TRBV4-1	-	ASSRDDTSTGELF
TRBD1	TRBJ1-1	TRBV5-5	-	ASSLRDRGRFGTEAF
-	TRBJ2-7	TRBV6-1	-	ASRRELTSYEQY
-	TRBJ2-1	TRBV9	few	ASRGPNNEQF
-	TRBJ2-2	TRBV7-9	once	ASSPQSGHTGELF
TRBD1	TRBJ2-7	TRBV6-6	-	ASSRLPPTGSYEQY
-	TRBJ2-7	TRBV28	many	ASSHGAEQY
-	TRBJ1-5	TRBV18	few	ASSPGQSSQPQH
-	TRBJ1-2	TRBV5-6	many	ASSFSIDGYT
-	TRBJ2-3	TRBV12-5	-	ASGPDTDTQY
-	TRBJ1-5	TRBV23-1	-	ASSCPKSLTDSNQPQH
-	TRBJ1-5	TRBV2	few	ASRLWGTNQPQH
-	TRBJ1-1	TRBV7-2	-	ASSQPQGKAF
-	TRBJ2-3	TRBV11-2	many	ASSPAGTDTQY
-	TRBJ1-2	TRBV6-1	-	ASSAGQYYGYT
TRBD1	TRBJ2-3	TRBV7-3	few	ASSFAGGNTDTQY
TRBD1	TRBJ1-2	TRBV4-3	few	ASSQDYQGAAYGYT
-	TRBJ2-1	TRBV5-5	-	ASSLAERGWHYNEQF
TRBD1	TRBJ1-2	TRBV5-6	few	ASSSRGQDVYGYT
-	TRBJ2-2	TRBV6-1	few	ASHTGLITGELF
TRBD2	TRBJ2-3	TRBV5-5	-	ASSLAGGSTDTQY
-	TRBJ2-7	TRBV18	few	ASSPPGQGQY
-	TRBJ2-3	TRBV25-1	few	ARGGIGVSDTQY
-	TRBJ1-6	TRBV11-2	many	ASSLADNSPLH
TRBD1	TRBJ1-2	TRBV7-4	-	ASSPSGGGYT
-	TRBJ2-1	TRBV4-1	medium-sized	ASSPYLARDEQF
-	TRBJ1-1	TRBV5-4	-	ASSLVRGRNTEAF
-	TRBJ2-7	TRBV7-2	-	AGSGAGALEQY
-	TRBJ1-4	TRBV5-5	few	ASSPRTGFNEKLF
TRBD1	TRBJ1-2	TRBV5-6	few	ASSPDREVYGYT
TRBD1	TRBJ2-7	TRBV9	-	ASSPGQAAYEQY
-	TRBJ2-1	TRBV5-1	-	ASSSGGGLSYNEQF
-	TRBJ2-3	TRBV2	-	ASNLPGAAQY
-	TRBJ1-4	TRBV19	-	ASSTWAPNEKLF
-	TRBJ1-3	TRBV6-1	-	ASFGPFSGNTIY
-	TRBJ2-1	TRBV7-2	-	ASSGQPQYNEQF
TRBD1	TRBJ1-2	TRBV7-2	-	ASSLATGTDYGYT